The 32 T cell receptor beta chains given below trace back to one sample, sequenced in a study of beta chain features in type 1 diabetes. The isolated RNA, all of it, was reverse transcribed, so expressed TCRB transcripts were what got sequenced. Sequencing used immunoSEQ multiplex PCR; TCRdb keeps in-frame clones, though not all of them. The table shows around 450,000 clones, with 11% occurring only once. Sequenced: naive CD4+ T cells from blood. These TCRs come from a woman in her late teens or twenties in good health.

This rearrangement joins TRBV15 to TRBJ1-2, with unresolved D. From germline, CDR1 is LNHNV and CDR2 YYDKDF (reference sequence). V shed 1 base and J shed 2 bases, with 8 bases lying between them. The CDR3 has 14 amino acids. DNA of the CDR3: TGTGCCACCAGCAGAGTCGCGAAAAACTATGGCTACACCTTC. It translates to CATSRVAKNYGYTF.

The chain carries TRBV27 and TRBJ2-5; D is unresolved. CDR1 is MNHEY and CDR2 is SMNVEV in the germline V gene (reference sequence). The CDR3 extends over 14 amino acids. Trimming shortened V by 0 bases and J by 4 bases, and 9 bases separated the two germline ends. The CDR3 DNA is TGTGCCAGCAGTTTATCGTCGATAGTAGAGACCCAGTACTTC. It yields the protein CASSLSSIVETQYF.

The rearrangement uses TRBV6-9 and TRBJ2-7; 8 nucleotides agree with TRBD1. The CDR3 length is 16 residues. V shed 2 bases, J shed 1 base, and the junction held 7 bases outside the gene matches. CDR1 MNHGY and CDR2 SVAAGI come from the germline V gene. The CDR3 coding sequence is TGTGCCAGCAGTTATCTGGGACAGGAGTTTTCCTACGAGCAGTACGTC. Protein sequence: CASSYLGQEFSYEQYV.

This chain connects TRBV12-5 to TRBJ2-5; the D gene is possibly TRBD2 (5 bases). The germline V and J ends were trimmed by 7 bases and 3 bases, with 12 bases remaining between them. The germline V gene has CDR1 LGHNT and CDR2 FRNRAP. The CDR3 runs to 13 residues. CDR3 amino acids: CASVGAGEETQYF. CDR3 DNA: TGTGCTAGTGTCGGAGCCGGGGAAGAGACCCAGTACTTC.

This clone came up a few times. The chain carries TRBV2 and TRBJ1-5, with TRBD1 identical over 7 bases. Germline-derived CDR1 and CDR2 are SNHLY and FYNNEI. Trimming at V came to 5 bases and at J to 4 bases, leaving 5 bases not matched to a gene. CDR3 length: 14 residues. As DNA, the CDR3 is TGTGCCAGCAGTAAGGGGGCAATAAATCAGCCCCAGCATTTT. Amino acid sequence: CASSKGAINQPQHF.

This CDR3 is CASSHISGKETQYF. The CDR3 region has the DNA TGCGCCAGCAGCCATATTAGCGGGAAAGAGACCCAGTACTTC. The chain recombines TRBV4-1 with TRBJ2-5; 8 positions match TRBD2. V dropped 3 bases and J dropped 3; count of bases not matched to a gene: 3. The CDR3 is 14 residues long. Germline lookup yields CDR1 MGHRA and CDR2 YSYEKL.

This clone showed up just a few times. V and J are TRBV19 and TRBJ1-3; no firm D call. Per the germline V gene, CDR1 is LNHDA and CDR2 is SQIVND (reference sequence). Trimming pared 5 bases from V and 0 bases from J, leaving 8 bases between. This CDR3 is built from 14 residues. CDR3 amino acids: CASSLSTSGNTIYF. CDR3 nucleotides: TGTGCCAGTAGTTTGAGTACCTCTGGAAACACCATATATTTT.

The J gene is TRBJ2-5, the V gene TRBV27; TRBD1 aligns across 7 bases. This CDR3 has 16 residues. With 2 bases clipped from V and 4 bases from J, the junction kept 10 bases outside the gene matches. Germline loops: CDR1 MNHEY, CDR2 SMNVEV (reference sequence). This chain's CDR3 is CASSLRTGIALETQYF. DNA for the CDR3: TGTGCCAGCAGTTTACGGACAGGAATAGCGTTAGAGACCCAGTACTTC.

This clone was observed a few times. The chain carries TRBV9 and TRBJ2-1, with TRBD1 as a possible D gene (7 bases). This CDR3 has 15 amino acids. From germline, CDR1 is SGDLS and CDR2 YYNGEE. Trimming took 4 bases from V and 2 from J, leaving 13 bases between them. The CDR3 is CASSSGGSPYNEQFF. The CDR3 nucleotides are TGTGCCAGCAGCTCAGGGGGGAGCCCCTACAATGAGCAGTTCTTC.

This clone came up a few times. This chain connects TRBV5-4 to TRBJ2-3, with 8 bases fitting TRBD2. V lost 4 bases and J lost 5; bases outside the gene matches: 6. Germline V gives CDR1 SGHNT, CDR2 YYREEE (reference sequence). This CDR3 has 14 residues. CDR3 nucleotides: TGTGCCAGCAGCCGGGCGGGGGGTCAAGATACGCAGTATTTT. Translating it yields CASSRAGGQDTQYF.

The chain has TRBV5-1 and TRBJ2-6; tentatively, D is TRBD1 (5 bases). This CDR3 contains 16 residues. From germline, CDR1 is SGHRS and CDR2 YFSETQ. Trimming removed 0 bases from V and 0 bases from J, with 7 bases in between. For the CDR3, the DNA is TGCGCCAGCAGCTTGGAACAGGCCTCTGGGGCCAACGTCCTGACTTTC. Its translation is CASSLEQASGANVLTF.

This clone has just a few counts. V gene TRBV30 combines with J gene TRBJ2-1; D is ambiguous. Trimming pared 2 bases from V and 4 bases from J, leaving 3 bases between. The CDR3 sequence is 11 residues long. From germline, CDR1 is GTSNPN and CDR2 SVGIG (reference sequence). CDR3 in amino acids: CAWSRYNEQFF. The CDR3, as DNA: TGTGCCTGGAGTAGATACAATGAGCAGTTCTTC.

V and J are TRBV27 and TRBJ1-2; unclear D gene. The CDR3 runs 13 residues. CDR1 and CDR2 (germline): MNHEY, SMNVEV (reference sequence). V shed 8 bases and J shed 6 bases, with 16 bases lying between them. CDR3 sequence reads: CASATGGSNGYTF. CDR3 sequence (DNA): TGTGCCAGCGCGACTGGCGGGTCTAATGGCTACACCTTC.

This clone was seen more than once but under ten times. The genes are TRBV29-1 and TRBJ2-7; 9 nucleotides line up with TRBD1. The CDR3 consists of 13 residues. After removal of 3 bases from V and 7 bases from J, the junction contained 7 bases not matched to a gene. CDR1 SQVTM and CDR2 ANQGSEA come from the germline V gene. CDR3 bases: TGCAGCGTTGAGTGGGACAGGGCGAGGGAGCAGTACTTC. Translation gives CSVEWDRAREQYF.

The rearrangement joins TRBV7-6 to TRBJ2-5; D remains ambiguous. The CDR3 has 13 amino acids. V lost 9 bases and J lost 1, with 12 bases in between. CDR1 and CDR2 (germline): SGHVS, FNYEAQ. The CDR3 DNA is TGTGCCAGTGCCCGACGGATCCAAGAGACCCAGTACTTC. It codes for CASARRIQETQYF.

CDR3 nucleotide sequence: TGTGCCACCTCATTCGGTCCCGGTGAGCAGTTCTTC. It yields the protein CATSFGPGEQFF. This chain links TRBV10-3 with TRBJ2-1; D gene uncertain. The CDR3 has 12 residues. Trimming stripped 10 bases from V and 9 bases from J, with 16 bases between. Per the germline V gene, CDR1 is ENHRY and CDR2 is SYGVKD.

V and J are TRBV9 and TRBJ1-2, with TRBD1 as a possible D gene (5 bases). This CDR3 region has 18 residues. CDR1 and CDR2 (germline): SGDLS, YYNGEE. V lost 0 bases to trimming and J lost 7 bases, with 25 bases between them. The CDR3 is CASSVDRSRAASISGYTF. As DNA, the CDR3 is TGTGCCAGCAGCGTAGATCGGAGCAGGGCTGCTTCGATTTCTGGCTACACCTTC. Full variable domain (missing parts from reference TRBV9 and TRBJ1-2): DSGVTQTPKHLITATGQRVTLRCSPRSGDLSVYWYQQSLDQGLQFLIQYYNGEERAKGNILERFSAQQFPDLHSELNLSSLELGDSALYFCASSVDRSRAASISGYTFGSGTRLTVV.

In this sample, this clone turned up a few times. This sequence joins TRBV2 and TRBJ1-2; TRBD1 matches at 11 bases. In germline, CDR1 is SNHLY, CDR2 FYNNEI. The trim removed 7 bases at V and 4 bases at J, leaving 5 bases unmatched. The CDR3 has 14 residues. The CDR3 DNA is TGTGCCAGCACCGGGACAGGGGGTACCTATGGCTACACCTTC. Its protein is CASTGTGGTYGYTF.

The chain uses TRBV27 and TRBJ2-3; TRBD2 matches at 9 bases. Germline loops: CDR1 MNHEY, CDR2 SMNVEV (reference sequence). CDR3 length: 18 residues. With 6 bases clipped from V and 0 bases from J, the junction kept 13 bases outside the gene matches. CDR3 DNA sequence: TGTGCCAGCAGCGCGTACCCCCTAGCGGGACCTAGCACAGATACGCAGTATTTT. It yields the protein CASSAYPLAGPSTDTQYF.

This clone has only a few counts. The chain uses TRBV5-6 and TRBJ2-3, with 13 bases fitting TRBD2. From germline, CDR1 is SGHDT and CDR2 YYEEEE. J lost 4 bases, V lost 7 bases, and 9 bases had no gene match. This CDR3 comprises 16 residues. The CDR3 bases are TGTGCCAGCCACGGAGGTGGACTAGCGGGAGCAGATACGCAGTATTTT. Its protein is CASHGGGLAGADTQYF. Together with reference TRBV5-6 and TRBJ2-3, the CDR3 gives the full variable domain: DAGVTQSPTHLIKTRGQQVTLRCSPKSGHDTVSWYQQALGQGPQFIFQYYEEEERQRGNFPDRFSGHQFPNYSSELNVNALLLGDSALYLCASHGGGLAGADTQYFGPGTRLTVL.

A few counts support this clone. The V gene is TRBV9, the J gene TRBJ2-1; D unresolved. V was trimmed by 2 bases and J by 10 bases, leaving 13 bases between them. Germline V CDR1 and CDR2: SGDLS, YYNGEE. The CDR3 length is 13 residues. CDR3 sequence: CASSVSHMEEQFF. The CDR3 region has the DNA TGTGCCAGCAGCGTGTCCCATATGGAGGAGCAGTTCTTC. The whole variable domain, filled in from reference TRBV9 and TRBJ2-1, reads DSGVTQTPKHLITATGQRVTLRCSPRSGDLSVYWYQQSLDQGLQFLIQYYNGEERAKGNILERFSAQQFPDLHSELNLSSLELGDSALYFCASSVSHMEEQFFGPGTRLTVL.

J is TRBJ2-7 and V is TRBV30; 7 bases are a match to TRBD1. CDR1 and CDR2 from the germline V gene are GTSNPN and SVGIG (reference sequence). J lost 3 bases, V lost 5 bases, and 4 bases had no gene match. This CDR3 region has 12 residues. The CDR3: CAWGQAYYEQYF. CDR3 coding DNA: TGTGCCTGGGGACAGGCGTACTACGAGCAGTACTTC.

The rearrangement links TRBV4-1 to TRBJ2-1, with D possibly called TRBD1 or TRBD2 (5 bases each). The CDR3 covers 14 residues. Germline V gene data show CDR1 as MGHRA and CDR2 as YSYEKL. Between the trimmed V and J ends, which lost 2 bases and 5 bases, there was a span of 10 bases. The CDR3 reads CASSQPGRNNEQFF. The CDR3 DNA reads TGCGCCAGCAGCCAACCGGGACGTAACAATGAGCAGTTCTTC.

This clone occurred a few times. The chain uses TRBV4-3 and TRBJ2-1; D is unclear. This CDR3 has 15 residues. Trimming cost V 4 bases and J 2 bases, with 12 bases left between them. Germline CDR1 reads LGHNA; CDR2 reads YSLEER. CDR3 region: CASSPFAVTYNEQFF. DNA of the CDR3: TGCGCCAGCAGCCCTTTCGCCGTTACCTACAATGAGCAGTTCTTC.

The CDR3 coding sequence is TGTGCCAGCAGCGACCTCAGGGGCTCTGGAAACACCATATATTTT. Amino acids: CASSDLRGSGNTIYF. The chain carries TRBV9 and TRBJ1-3; tentative D call: TRBD1 (6 bases). The CDR3 consists of 15 residues. Trimming took off 3 bases at V and 0 bases at J, with 10 bases between the two ends. CDR1 is SGDLS, CDR2 YYNGEE, per germline. Full variable domain (rest looked up from reference TRBV9 and TRBJ1-3): DSGVTQTPKHLITATGQRVTLRCSPRSGDLSVYWYQQSLDQGLQFLIQYYNGEERAKGNILERFSAQQFPDLHSELNLSSLELGDSALYFCASSDLRGSGNTIYFGEGSWLTVV.

The rearrangement joins TRBV20-1 to TRBJ1-1; D not certain. Germline V gene lookup returns CDR1 DFQATT and CDR2 SNEGSKA (reference sequence). V lost 5 bases and J lost 3, with 7 bases in between. The CDR3 consists of 11 residues. The CDR3 region is CSALRDTEAFF. DNA for the CDR3: TGCAGTGCTCTTCGGGACACTGAAGCTTTCTTT.

The chain links TRBV29-1 to TRBJ2-1, with D perhaps TRBD2 (6 bases). Trimming left V 4 bases short and J 10 bases short, with 17 bases between. In germline, CDR1 is SQVTM, CDR2 ANQGSEA. CDR3 size: 13 residues. CDR3 nucleotide sequence: TGCAGCGTTGCCGGGGGACTTTACGAGGAGCAGTTCTTC. This encodes CSVAGGLYEEQFF.

This clone was found once. The chain links TRBV9 to TRBJ2-5; possibly TRBD2 for D (7 bases). V lost 0 bases and J 4 bases, leaving 13 bases between the germline ends. Germline V CDR1 and CDR2: SGDLS, YYNGEE. The CDR3 is made up of 15 amino acids. The CDR3 DNA follows: TGTGCCAGCAGCGTAGCGGGGGGCTCGGGAGAGACCCAGTACTTC. This encodes CASSVAGGSGETQYF.

The chain combines TRBV18 with TRBJ2-5; no clear D gene. Germline CDR1 is KGHSH and CDR2 is LQKENI. The CDR3 spans 15 residues. V was clipped by 2 bases and J by 1 base, with 11 bases between them. This CDR3 reads CASSPSPGAQETQYF. Written as DNA, the CDR3 is TGTGCCAGCTCACCATCCCCCGGTGCCCAAGAGACCCAGTACTTC.

This clone was observed a handful of times. CDR3 DNA sequence: TGTGCCAGCAGTCACGGCACCTACGAGCAGTACTTC. This sequence encodes CASSHGTYEQYF. The chain carries TRBV7-9 and TRBJ2-7; D remains ambiguous. This CDR3 region has 12 residues. CDR1 SEHNR and CDR2 FQNEAQ come from the germline V gene (reference sequence). Trimming removed 6 bases from V and 2 bases from J, with 8 bases in between.

This clone appeared a few times. The chain combines TRBV6-5 with TRBJ2-7, with 13 bases matching TRBD2. After removal of 2 bases from V and 1 base from J, the junction contained 2 bases not matched to a gene. The length of the CDR3 is 16 residues. The germline V gene encodes CDR1 MNHEY and CDR2 SVGAGI. CDR3 in DNA: TGTGCCAGCAGTTACGCGGGACTAGCGGGGTCCTACGAGCAGTACTTC. Its translation: CASSYAGLAGSYEQYF.

CDR3 sequence (DNA): TGTGCCAGCAGCTTCGGACAGGGTAGGGCAGGCTACACCTTC. It encodes CASSFGQGRAGYTF. V and J are TRBV11-3 and TRBJ1-2; TRBD1 agrees at 8 bases. Germline V lookup: CDR1 SGHNT, CDR2 YENEEA. Germline trimming cut 3 bases from V and 8 bases from J; bases unmatched to any gene: 8. This CDR3 region has 14 residues.